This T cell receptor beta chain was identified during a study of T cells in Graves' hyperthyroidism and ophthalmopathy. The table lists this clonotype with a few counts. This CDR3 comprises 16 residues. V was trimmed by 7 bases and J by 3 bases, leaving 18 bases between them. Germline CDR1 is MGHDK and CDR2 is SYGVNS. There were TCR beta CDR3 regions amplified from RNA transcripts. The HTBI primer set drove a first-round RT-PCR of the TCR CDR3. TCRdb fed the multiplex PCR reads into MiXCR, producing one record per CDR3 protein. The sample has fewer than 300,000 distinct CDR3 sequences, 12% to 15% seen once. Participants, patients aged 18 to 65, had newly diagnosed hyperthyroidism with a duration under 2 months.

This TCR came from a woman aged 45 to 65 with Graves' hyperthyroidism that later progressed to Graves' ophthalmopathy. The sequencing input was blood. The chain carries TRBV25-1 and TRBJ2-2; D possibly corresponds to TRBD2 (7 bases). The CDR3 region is CASMQGRGWDTGELFF. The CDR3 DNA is TGTGCCAGCATGCAGGGGAGGGGTTGGGACACCGGGGAGCTGTTTTTT.